These 6 T cell receptor beta chains were all obtained from the same sample, sequenced in a study of CD8 T cells in ankylosing spondylitis. TCRdb passed the 5' RACE reads through MiXCR, listing each CDR3 protein once. The sample has about 240,000 distinct CDR3 sequences, 20% to 30% seen once. Sequencing input: blood, either unsorted or a sorted T cell fraction (not recorded which). These receptors came from a male donor with ankylosing spondylitis or in good health (not recorded which).

This clonotype was found many times. This sequence joins TRBV20-1 and TRBJ2-5; no clear D gene. The germline V gene encodes CDR1 DFQATT and CDR2 SNEGSKA (reference sequence). This CDR3 is 14 amino acids long. Trimming cost V 0 bases and J 6 bases, with 14 bases left between them. In nucleotides, the CDR3 is TGCAGTGCTAGAGATCGGACCCTGGGAAAGACCCAGTACTTC. It yields the protein CSARDRTLGKTQYF.

This clonotype was recorded a few times. V gene TRBV20-1 combines with J gene TRBJ2-1; TRBD1 matches at 8 bases. The CDR3 sequence is 15 residues long. The trim removed 3 bases at V and 0 bases at J, leaving 4 bases unmatched. Germline V gene lookup returns CDR1 DFQATT and CDR2 SNEGSKA (reference sequence). The CDR3 DNA follows: TGCAGTGCTAGCAACAGGGGGAGCTCCTACAATGAGCAGTTCTTC. This codes for CSASNRGSSYNEQFF.

This chain uses TRBV10-3 with TRBJ1-6; D gene ambiguous. Germline CDR1 reads ENHRY; CDR2 reads SYGVKD. The CDR3 covers 15 residues. With 0 bases removed from V and 8 bases from J, the gap between germline ends came to 11 bases. CDR3 in DNA: TGTGCCATCAGTGAGTCGACGGGTATAGATTCACCCCTCCACTTT. Amino acids: CAISESTGIDSPLHF.

This clonotype was recorded at least ten times. The gene calls are TRBV20-1 and TRBJ1-6, with a possible D match to TRBD1 (5 bases). Trimming cost V 5 bases and J 9 bases, with 20 bases left between them. Germline CDR1 is DFQATT and CDR2 is SNEGSKA (reference sequence). The CDR3 totals 15 residues. In DNA, the CDR3 is TGCAGTGCTCAGACGAGCGGCACCGGGGGTTCACCCCTCCACTTT. Translation: CSAQTSGTGGSPLHF.

The V call is TRBV6-1, the J call TRBJ2-3, with D uncertain. CDR1 is MNHNS, CDR2 SASEGT, per germline. The ends were cut back, 6 bases at V and 0 bases at J, with 10 bases in the middle. CDR3 length: 14 amino acids. This CDR3 is CASSHPPSTDTQYF. CDR3 nucleotides: TGTGCCAGCAGCCACCCCCCTAGCACAGATACGCAGTATTTT.

The chain uses TRBV4-1 and TRBJ2-1; no clear D gene. The CDR3 is made up of 13 amino acids. Deletions cut 1 base from V and 6 bases from J, with 7 bases between. Germline-derived CDR1 and CDR2 are MGHRA and YSYEKL. CDR3 amino acids: CASSQVGSNEQFF. The CDR3 nucleotides read TGCGCCAGCAGCCAAGTTGGTAGCAATGAGCAGTTCTTC.